The 26 T cell receptor beta chains below all came from one sample that was sequenced in a study of identical twins. TCRdb analysed the 5' RACE reads with MiXCR anew, one entry per CDR3 protein. The sample contains around 1.7 million distinct CDR3 sequences, under 35% of which appear only once. Sequenced: cord blood. All receptors derive from a newborn girl in good health.

This clonotype occurred many times. The chain joins TRBV20-1 to TRBJ2-3; 8 bases line up with TRBD2. V gave up 1 base and J gave up 2 bases; unmatched junction bases: 5. The CDR3 runs to 15 residues. Germline values: CDR1 DFQATT, CDR2 SNEGSKA (reference sequence). Written as DNA, the CDR3 is TGCAGTGCTAGAGTAGGACTAGCTTTCACAGATACGCAGTATTTT. It is translated as CSARVGLAFTDTQYF.

This clonotype was counted once. The V and J genes are TRBV13 and TRBJ1-1; a weak D match, TRBD1 (5 bases). This CDR3 spans 16 amino acids. Trimming shortened V by 0 bases and J by 1 base, and 12 bases separated the two germline ends. Germline V lookup: CDR1 PRHDT, CDR2 FYEKMQ (reference sequence). CDR3 sequence reads: CASSLGPVRANTEAFF. In DNA, the CDR3 is TGTGCCAGCAGCTTAGGCCCGGTCAGGGCGAACACTGAAGCTTTCTTT.

J is TRBJ1-2 and V is TRBV25-1; the D gene is possibly TRBD1 (5 bases). CDR1 is MGHDK and CDR2 is SYGVNS in the germline V gene. This CDR3 comprises 14 residues. Trimming pared 4 bases from V and 7 bases from J, leaving 16 bases between. This CDR3 reads CASSAPGGTRGYTF. For the CDR3, the DNA is TGTGCCAGCAGTGCCCCCGGGGGGACTCGTGGCTACACCTTC.

This chain connects TRBV5-1 to TRBJ2-7, with D possibly being TRBD1 or TRBD2 (6 bases each). V gave up 0 bases and J gave up 7 bases, with 14 bases separating them. This CDR3 has 14 residues. CDR1 and CDR2 (germline): SGHRS, YFSETQ. CDR3 in amino acids: CASSLGGAVNEQYF. The CDR3 DNA reads TGCGCCAGCAGCTTGGGGGGGGCGGTCAATGAGCAGTACTTC.

This clonotype was counted a few times. CDR3 sequence: CASQPPQSWYNEQFF. CDR3 bases: TGTGCCAGCCAGCCACCCCAGAGCTGGTACAATGAGCAGTTCTTC. The J gene is TRBJ2-1, the V gene TRBV7-2; D is undetermined. The CDR3 loop spans 15 amino acids. Germline CDR1 is SGHTA and CDR2 is FQGNSA. V was cut by 8 bases and J by 4 bases, with 18 bases left in between.

This clonotype was counted only a few times. The V and J genes are TRBV20-1 and TRBJ1-5; D is possibly TRBD1 (6 bases). The germline gives CDR1 DFQATT, CDR2 SNEGSKA (reference sequence). V was shortened by 5 bases and J by 4 bases, with 12 bases between the two germline ends. This CDR3 is 13 amino acids long. CDR3: CSASTGKNQPQHF. The CDR3 coding sequence is TGCAGTGCTTCTACAGGGAAGAATCAGCCCCAGCATTTT.

The rearrangement links TRBV20-1 to TRBJ2-2, with TRBD2 matching over 7 bases. The germline CDR1 and CDR2 sequences are DFQATT and SNEGSKA (reference sequence). With 6 bases clipped from V and 1 base from J, the junction kept 11 bases outside the gene matches. The CDR3 covers 16 residues. The CDR3 nucleotides read TGCAGTGCACCCCGAGCCGCTAGCGGGAACACCGGGGAGCTGTTTTTT. Residues: CSAPRAASGNTGELFF.

This clonotype has just one count. This sequence joins TRBV29-1 and TRBJ1-3, with D maybe TRBD1 (6 bases). V shed 5 bases and J shed 5 bases, with 13 bases lying between them. From germline, CDR1 is SQVTM and CDR2 ANQGSEA. The CDR3 spans 13 residues. CDR3 loop: CSVKQGGRNTIYF. CDR3 DNA: TGCAGCGTTAAACAGGGAGGTCGAAACACCATATATTTT.

In its sample, this clonotype was seen a few times. The chain links TRBV20-1 to TRBJ2-7, with TRBD1 identical over 10 bases. The CDR3 has 15 residues. Germline CDR1 reads DFQATT; CDR2 reads SNEGSKA (reference sequence). J was trimmed by 1 base and V by 0 bases; bases with no gene match: 3. CDR3 sequence: CSARETGQGSYEQYF. In nucleotides, the CDR3 is TGCAGTGCTAGAGAAACGGGACAGGGGTCCTACGAGCAGTACTTC.

The J gene is TRBJ1-1, the V gene TRBV7-9, with TRBD1 as a possible D gene (5 bases). The CDR3 is 15 residues long. Germline CDR1 is SEHNR and CDR2 is FQNEAQ (reference sequence). Deletions cut 1 base from V and 4 bases from J, with 13 bases between. The chain's CDR3 is CASSLDRFWGTEAFF. Here the CDR3 DNA reads TGTGCCAGCAGCTTAGACAGGTTCTGGGGCACTGAAGCTTTCTTT.

The chain carries TRBV20-1 and TRBJ1-4; 9 positions agree with TRBD1. V shed 0 bases, J shed 6 bases, and the junction held 5 bases outside the gene matches. Per germline, CDR1 DFQATT and CDR2 SNEGSKA (reference sequence). This CDR3 comprises 15 residues. The CDR3 spells CSARDRQGDHEKLFF. The CDR3 DNA follows: TGCAGTGCTAGAGACCGACAGGGGGATCATGAAAAACTGTTTTTT.

This clonotype has more than one count but fewer than ten. The chain combines TRBV7-7 with TRBJ1-1; a possible D gene is TRBD1 (5 bases). CDR1 is SSHAT, CDR2 FNYEAQ, per germline (reference sequence). The ends were cut back, 5 bases at V and 0 bases at J, with 13 bases in the middle. The CDR3 consists of 15 residues. The CDR3 nucleotides read TGTGCCAGCAGCCCTCTAGAGGGGATGAACACTGAAGCTTTCTTT. It is translated as CASSPLEGMNTEAFF.

This clonotype appeared a few times. The V gene is TRBV7-2, the J gene TRBJ2-7; 9 bases are shared with TRBD2. V trimming: 8 bases; J trimming: 2 bases; junction bases outside the gene matches: 10. Germline V CDR1 and CDR2: SGHTA, FQGNSA. The CDR3 sequence is 15 residues long. CDR3 region: CASARWREGPYEQYF. Here the CDR3 DNA reads TGTGCCAGCGCTAGATGGCGGGAGGGCCCCTACGAGCAGTACTTC.

As for this clonotype: The junction shows a germline mismatch at one end, possibly a read error. This chain joins TRBV30 and TRBJ1-6, with a weak D call TRBD1 (6 bases). The CDR3 is made up of 12 amino acids. The germline CDR1 and CDR2 sequences are GTSNPN and SVGIG (reference sequence). The CDR3 sequence is CAWDRNNSPHHF. In DNA form, the CDR3 reads TGTGCCTGGGACAGGAATAATTCACCCCACCACTTT.

Ten or more counts support this clonotype. The J gene is TRBJ1-5, the V gene TRBV27, with D possibly being TRBD1 (6 bases). V lost 2 bases, J lost 2 bases, and 7 bases lay in between. Germline V gene lookup returns CDR1 MNHEY and CDR2 SMNVEV (reference sequence). The CDR3 is 14 residues long. The CDR3 loop reads CASSLNRGNQPQHF. DNA for the CDR3: TGTGCCAGCAGTTTAAACAGGGGCAATCAGCCCCAGCATTTT.

As to this clonotype: One end of the junction fails to match germline, which may point to a read error. The V call is TRBV9, the J call TRBJ2-1; 9 bases fit TRBD1. CDR3 length: 14 amino acids. CDR1 and CDR2 (germline): SGDLS, YYNGEE. The CDR3 nucleotides are TGTGCCAGCAGCGCCGGGACAGGGTACATTGAGCAGTTCTTC. Translated: CASSAGTGYIEQFF. Full variable domain (outside the CDR3, taken from reference TRBV9 and TRBJ2-1): DSGVTQTPKHLITATGQRVTLRCSPRSGDLSVYWYQQSLDQGLQFLIQYYNGEERAKGNILERFSAQQFPDLHSELNLSSLELGDSALYFCASSAGTGYIEQFFGPGTRLTVL.

There are a few counts of this clonotype. The V and J genes are TRBV7-9 and TRBJ1-2; D uncertain. Per the germline V gene, CDR1 is SEHNR and CDR2 is FQNEAQ (reference sequence). Trimming took 5 bases from V and 0 from J, leaving 13 bases between them. The CDR3 consists of 15 residues. CDR3: CASSLAYRANYGYTF. The DNA for the CDR3 is TGTGCCAGCAGCCTCGCATACCGAGCTAACTATGGCTACACCTTC.

This clonotype was seen a handful of times. V is TRBV20-1 and J is TRBJ1-2; the D is unclear. The CDR3 runs to 15 residues. Germline CDR1 DFQATT, CDR2 SNEGSKA (reference sequence). Trimming shortened V by 0 bases and J by 0 bases, and 11 bases separated the two germline ends. The CDR3 nucleotides read TGCAGTGCTAGAGATCCGCGATTAGCTAACTATGGCTACACCTTC. Its translation is CSARDPRLANYGYTF.

V usage is TRBV6-1 and J usage is TRBJ2-2; 12 bases match TRBD2. The CDR3 totals 18 residues. Germline V gene sequence: CDR1 MNHNS, CDR2 SASEGT. Trimming at V came to 5 bases and at J to 5 bases, leaving 12 bases not matched to a gene. CDR3 nucleotide sequence: TGTGCCAGCAGTCGAATCCTAGCGGGAGGGGTTAGGACCGGGGAGCTGTTTTTT. Protein: CASSRILAGGVRTGELFF.

This clonotype was counted only a few times. The rearrangement uses TRBV27 and TRBJ1-2, with 8 bases matching TRBD1. With 4 bases clipped from V and 7 bases from J, the junction kept 5 bases outside the gene matches. The CDR3 has 13 amino acids. Germline loops: CDR1 MNHEY, CDR2 SMNVEV (reference sequence). This CDR3 is CASSSQGQGGYTF. CDR3 in DNA: TGTGCCAGCAGTTCCCAAGGACAGGGTGGCTACACCTTC.

Many counts were recorded for this clonotype. The chain has TRBV29-1 and TRBJ2-1, with D uncertain. Per the germline V gene, CDR1 is SQVTM and CDR2 is ANQGSEA. The CDR3 runs 10 residues. Trimming shortened V by 4 bases and J by 5 bases, and 3 bases separated the two germline ends. The CDR3 here is CSVVHNEQFF. CDR3 bases: TGCAGCGTTGTACACAATGAGCAGTTCTTC.

A note on this clonotype: A much larger clone is a single base away; this may be a read error. J is TRBJ2-4 and V is TRBV6-5; D is ambiguous. The DNA end is a closer match to TRBJ2-7, so the J assignment may be wrong. The CDR3 is 14 amino acids. The germline V gene has CDR1 MNHEY and CDR2 SVGAGI. DNA for the CDR3: TGTGCCAGCGGTTCTCCGCTTGACGGTTACGAGCAGTACTTC. This sequence encodes CASGSPLDGYEQYF.

A note on this clonotype: This may stem from a read error, because a much larger clone lies one nucleotide away. The chain joins TRBV6-5 to TRBJ2-4; D may match TRBD1 or TRBD2 (5 bases each). The length of the CDR3 is 13 residues. Germline lookup yields CDR1 MNHEY and CDR2 SVGAGI. V was cut by 4 bases and J by 15 bases, with 19 bases left in between. The CDR3 coding sequence is TGTGCCAGCAGTTCCGGGACCCTCTACGAGCGGTACTTC. It specifies CASSSGTLYERYF.

This rearrangement joins TRBV7-9 to TRBJ1-4; 10 nucleotides match TRBD1. V dropped 5 bases and J dropped 15; count of bases not matched to a gene: 6. CDR3 length: 12 amino acids. Germline CDR1 is SEHNR and CDR2 is FQNEAQ (reference sequence). CDR3: CASSLDRGRVFF. The CDR3 DNA reads TGTGCCAGCAGCCTCGACAGGGGGCGGGTGTTTTTT.

The chain employs TRBV7-6 and TRBJ2-3; TRBD1 or TRBD2 may be the D gene (5 bases each). The germline V and J ends were trimmed by 1 base and 2 bases, with 19 bases remaining between them. Germline CDR1 is SGHVS and CDR2 is FNYEAQ. The CDR3 is 18 amino acids. The CDR3 is CASSLVPEGSGYTDTQYF. The DNA for the CDR3 is TGTGCCAGCAGCTTAGTTCCAGAGGGGTCGGGATACACAGATACGCAGTATTTT.

This clonotype was picked up a small number of times. The J gene is TRBJ1-1, the V gene TRBV11-2, with D perhaps TRBD1 (5 bases). CDR1 SGHAT and CDR2 FQNNGV come from the germline V gene. The CDR3 is 17 residues long. Trimming pared 1 base from V and 0 bases from J, leaving 15 bases between. CDR3 sequence reads: CASSLVPERGLNTEAFF. In DNA form, the CDR3 reads TGTGCCAGCAGCTTAGTCCCCGAAAGGGGTTTGAACACTGAAGCTTTCTTT.